The 16 T cell receptor beta chains presented below share a single source sample, sequenced in a study of shared clonotypes between healthy human individuals. Libraries were prepared by immunoSEQ multiplex PCR; TCRdb keeps only in-frame clonotypes and omits some of them. Of a few hundred thousand clones listed, approximately 79% are singletons. Sequencing was carried out using memory CD4+ T cells sorted from blood. Subset indicated: CD45RA-negative fraction. Receptors originate from a man aged 30 to 39 in good health.

The rearrangement joins TRBV4-3 to TRBJ2-1, with D perhaps TRBD2 (5 bases). The CDR3 length is 13 residues. The germline V gene has CDR1 LGHNA and CDR2 YSLEER. V dropped 0 bases and J dropped 10 bases, with 10 bases sitting between them. The CDR3 loop reads CASSQDHGGEQFF. CDR3 in DNA: TGCGCCAGCAGCCAAGATCATGGCGGGGAGCAGTTCTTC.

The chain employs TRBV28 and TRBJ2-1, with 7 bases fitting TRBD1. V was pared by 5 bases and J by 5 bases, with 9 bases of the junction left unmatched. This CDR3 has 15 amino acids. Germline values: CDR1 MDHEN, CDR2 SYDVKM. Here the CDR3 reads CASSPTGTANNEQFF. In nucleotides, the CDR3 is TGTGCCAGCAGTCCGACCGGGACAGCAAACAATGAGCAGTTCTTC. The whole variable domain, remainder taken from reference TRBV28 and TRBJ2-1, is DVKVTQSSRYLVKRTGEKVFLECVQDMDHENMFWYRQDPGLGLRLIYFSYDVKMKEKGDIPEGYSVSREKKERFSLILESASTNQTSMYLCASSPTGTANNEQFFGPGTRLTVL.

The gene calls are TRBV11-2 and TRBJ1-1; no clear D. This CDR3 has 15 amino acids. The V end was cut by 5 bases, the J end by 3 bases, with 16 bases between. The germline V gene has CDR1 SGHAT and CDR2 FQNNGV. The chain's CDR3 is CASSPRSSEDTEAFF. The CDR3 bases are TGTGCCAGCAGCCCCCGCTCAAGTGAGGACACTGAAGCTTTCTTT.

V and J are TRBV9 and TRBJ1-1; the D gene is possibly TRBD1 (5 bases). The CDR3 consists of 14 residues. The germline V gene has CDR1 SGDLS and CDR2 YYNGEE. V was shortened by 0 bases and J by 1 base, with 7 bases between the two germline ends. The CDR3 protein is CASSVVGGNTEAFF. Written as DNA, the CDR3 is TGTGCCAGCAGCGTAGTGGGGGGGAACACTGAAGCTTTCTTT. Full variable domain (missing parts from reference TRBV9 and TRBJ1-1): DSGVTQTPKHLITATGQRVTLRCSPRSGDLSVYWYQQSLDQGLQFLIQYYNGEERAKGNILERFSAQQFPDLHSELNLSSLELGDSALYFCASSVVGGNTEAFFGQGTRLTVV.

The CDR3 loop reads CASSPLNTGELFF. In DNA, the CDR3 is TGTGCCAGCTCACCATTGAACACCGGGGAGCTGTTTTTT. The gene calls are TRBV18 and TRBJ2-2; D gene uncertain. Per germline, CDR1 KGHSH and CDR2 LQKENI. V was trimmed by 2 bases and J by 1 base, leaving 2 bases between them. The CDR3 extends over 13 amino acids.

This clone was detected once. The rearrangement joins TRBV2 to TRBJ2-1, with D perhaps matching TRBD2 (5 bases). CDR1 and CDR2 from the germline V gene are SNHLY and FYNNEI. The ends were cut back, 3 bases at V and 12 bases at J, with 9 bases in the middle. The CDR3 consists of 11 residues. The CDR3 here is CASSDWTVQFF. CDR3 DNA sequence: TGTGCCAGCAGTGACTGGACTGTGCAGTTCTTC.

This clone has just one count. The chain couples TRBV10-3 to TRBJ1-3; 7 bases line up with TRBD1. CDR1 ENHRY and CDR2 SYGVKD come from the germline V gene. V lost 5 bases to trimming and J lost 0 bases; unmatched junction nucleotides: 4. The CDR3 sequence is 15 residues long. The CDR3 nucleotides read TGTGCCATCAGTCCTGGGACAGACTCTGGAAACACCATATATTTT. The encoded protein is CAISPGTDSGNTIYF.

The chain has TRBV11-2 and TRBJ2-2; D gene uncertain. Trimming stripped 0 bases from V and 7 bases from J, with 6 bases between. This CDR3 is 13 amino acids long. Germline CDR1 SGHAT, CDR2 FQNNGV. CDR3 protein: CASSLDLVGELFF. The CDR3 bases are TGTGCCAGCAGCTTAGATTTGGTCGGGGAGCTGTTTTTT.

In this sample, this clone turned up once. The chain carries TRBV19 and TRBJ2-4; 8 nucleotides agree with TRBD1. Unmatched junction bases numbered 13, after V lost 7 bases and J lost 5 bases. Germline V lookup: CDR1 LNHDA, CDR2 SQIVND (reference sequence). There are 16 residues in the CDR3. The CDR3 coding sequence is TGTGCCAGTACGCAGGGGGCAAAACACGGGGAAAACATTCAGTACTTC. It codes for CASTQGAKHGENIQYF.

This rearrangement joins TRBV11-2 to TRBJ2-5; D ambiguous. The closer fit of TRBJ2-7 to the DNA end suggests the J call may be wrong. Per the germline V gene, CDR1 is SGHAT and CDR2 is FQNNGV. The CDR3 runs 15 residues. The CDR3 here is CASSDRLLITHEQYF. Written as DNA, the CDR3 is TGTGCCAGCAGCGACCGACTTCTTATTACCCACGAGCAGTACTTC.

J is TRBJ2-7 and V is TRBV18; D is unresolved. The CDR3 is 15 amino acids. Germline V gene data show CDR1 as KGHSH and CDR2 as LQKENI. V lost 6 bases and J lost 1, with 16 bases in between. CDR3 amino acids: CASSPGRRSSYEQYF. CDR3 bases: TGTGCCAGCTCTCCCGGTCGACGCTCTTCCTACGAGCAGTACTTC.

The rearrangement joins TRBV5-1 to TRBJ2-5, with D unresolved. The CDR3 has 14 residues. V was clipped by 0 bases and J by 1 base, with 7 bases between them. Germline V gives CDR1 SGHRS, CDR2 YFSETQ. The CDR3 loop is CASSLGGSQETQYF. The DNA for the CDR3 is TGCGCCAGCAGCTTGGGGGGATCCCAAGAGACCCAGTACTTC.

The genes are TRBV5-1 and TRBJ2-7, with 7 bases fitting TRBD1. The CDR3 totals 14 residues. CDR1 and CDR2 (germline): SGHRS, YFSETQ. The trim removed 9 bases at V and 4 bases at J, leaving 13 bases unmatched. CDR3 in DNA: TGCGCCACCCGCCTCGGGACAGAGTCATACGAGCAGTACTTC. Its translation is CATRLGTESYEQYF.

The chain is built from TRBV15 and TRBJ1-3, with D perhaps matching TRBD1 (5 bases). Germline V gene data show CDR1 as LNHNV and CDR2 as YYDKDF (reference sequence). CDR3 size: 17 residues. The V end lost 3 bases, the J end lost 4 bases, and 19 bases lay between the germline ends. CDR3 coding DNA: TGTGCCACCAGCAGCCCGCTGGGAGGGGTATCAGGAAACACCATATATTTT. Its protein product is CATSSPLGGVSGNTIYF.

The chain uses TRBV7-9 and TRBJ2-3; D perhaps matches TRBD2 (6 bases). CDR3 length: 16 residues. V gave up 6 bases and J gave up 1 base, with 17 bases separating them. CDR1 SEHNR and CDR2 FQNEAQ come from the germline V gene (reference sequence). In nucleotides, the CDR3 is TGTGCCAGCAGTTGGGACCGAGGAGGGCGCACAGATACGCAGTATTTT. This sequence encodes CASSWDRGGRTDTQYF.

Only one count was recorded for this clone. The genes are TRBV6-6 and TRBJ2-7, with 7 bases that match TRBD1. This CDR3 is 16 amino acids long. Germline values: CDR1 MNHNY, CDR2 SVGAGI (reference sequence). The ends lost 5 bases at V and 0 bases at J; junction bases unmatched: 10. The CDR3 DNA follows: TGTGCCAGCAGTAAAAGACAGGGATCAGGCTCCTACGAGCAGTACTTC. Translation gives CASSKRQGSGSYEQYF.